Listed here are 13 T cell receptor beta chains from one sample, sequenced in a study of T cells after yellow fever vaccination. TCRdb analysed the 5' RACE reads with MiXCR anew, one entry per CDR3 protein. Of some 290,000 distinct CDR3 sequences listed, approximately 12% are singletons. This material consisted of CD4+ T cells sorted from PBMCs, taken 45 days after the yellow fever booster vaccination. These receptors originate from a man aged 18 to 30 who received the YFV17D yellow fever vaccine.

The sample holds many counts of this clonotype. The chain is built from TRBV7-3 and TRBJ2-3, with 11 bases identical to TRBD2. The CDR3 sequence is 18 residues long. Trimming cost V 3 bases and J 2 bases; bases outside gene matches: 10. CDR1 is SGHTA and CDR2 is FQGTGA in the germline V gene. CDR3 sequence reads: CASSFPDIAGGNTDTQYF. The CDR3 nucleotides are TGTGCCAGCAGCTTTCCGGATATAGCGGGGGGGAACACAGATACGCAGTATTTT. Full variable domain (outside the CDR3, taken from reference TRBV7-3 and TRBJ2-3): GAGVSQTPSNKVTEKGKYVELRCDPISGHTALYWYRQSLGQGPEFLIYFQGTGAADDSGLPNDRFFAVRPEGSVSTLKIQRTERGDSAVYLCASSFPDIAGGNTDTQYFGPGTRLTVL.

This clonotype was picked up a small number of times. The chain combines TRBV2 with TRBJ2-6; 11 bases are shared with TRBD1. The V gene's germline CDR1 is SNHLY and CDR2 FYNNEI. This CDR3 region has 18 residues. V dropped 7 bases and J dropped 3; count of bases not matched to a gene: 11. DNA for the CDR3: TGTGCCAGCACCCGGGGAGGACAGGGGGCGCTTGGGGCCAACGTCCTGACTTTC. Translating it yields CASTRGGQGALGANVLTF.

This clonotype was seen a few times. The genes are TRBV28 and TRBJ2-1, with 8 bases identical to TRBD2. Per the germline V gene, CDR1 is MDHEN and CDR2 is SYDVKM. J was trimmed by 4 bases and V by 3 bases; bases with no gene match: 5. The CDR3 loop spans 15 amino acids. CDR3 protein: CASSLQGGGYNEQFF. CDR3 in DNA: TGTGCCAGCAGTTTGCAGGGCGGGGGGTACAATGAGCAGTTCTTC. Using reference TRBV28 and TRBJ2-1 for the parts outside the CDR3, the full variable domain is DVKVTQSSRYLVKRTGEKVFLECVQDMDHENMFWYRQDPGLGLRLIYFSYDVKMKEKGDIPEGYSVSREKKERFSLILESASTNQTSMYLCASSLQGGGYNEQFFGPGTRLTVL.

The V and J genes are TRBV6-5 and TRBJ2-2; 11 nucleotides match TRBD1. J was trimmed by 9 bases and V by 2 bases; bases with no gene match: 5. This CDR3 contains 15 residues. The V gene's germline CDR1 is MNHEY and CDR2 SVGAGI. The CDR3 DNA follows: TGTGCCAGCAGTTACCGGGACAGGGGGACGAGGGAGCTGTTTTTT. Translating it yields CASSYRDRGTRELFF.

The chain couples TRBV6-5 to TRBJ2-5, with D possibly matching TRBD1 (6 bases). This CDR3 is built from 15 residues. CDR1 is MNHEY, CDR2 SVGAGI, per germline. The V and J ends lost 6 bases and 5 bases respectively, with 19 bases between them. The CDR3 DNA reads TGTGCCAGCAGCTCCGGCACAGGGAGTGGGGAGACCCAGTACTTC. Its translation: CASSSGTGSGETQYF.

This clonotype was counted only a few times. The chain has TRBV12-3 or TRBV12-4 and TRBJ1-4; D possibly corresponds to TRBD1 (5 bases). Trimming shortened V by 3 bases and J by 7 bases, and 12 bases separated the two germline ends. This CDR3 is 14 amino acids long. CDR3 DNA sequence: TGTGCCAGCAGTTTTAAGGGTCAGGGTGAAAAACTGTTTTTT. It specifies CASSFKGQGEKLFF.

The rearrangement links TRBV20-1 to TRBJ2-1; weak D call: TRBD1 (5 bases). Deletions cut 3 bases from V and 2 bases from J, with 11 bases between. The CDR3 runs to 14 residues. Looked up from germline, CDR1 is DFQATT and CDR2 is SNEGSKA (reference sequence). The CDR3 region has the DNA TGCAGTGCTAGGGTAGCAGGGCCCTACAATGAGCAGTTCTTC. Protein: CSARVAGPYNEQFF.

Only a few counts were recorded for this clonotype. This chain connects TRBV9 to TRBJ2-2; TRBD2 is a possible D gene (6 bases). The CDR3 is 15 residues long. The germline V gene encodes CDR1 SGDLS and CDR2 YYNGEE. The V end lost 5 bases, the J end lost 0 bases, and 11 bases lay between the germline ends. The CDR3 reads CASRPGDANTGELFF. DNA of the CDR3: TGTGCCAGCAGGCCGGGGGACGCGAACACCGGGGAGCTGTTTTTT.

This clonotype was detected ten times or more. CDR3 coding DNA: TGTGCCAGCAGTTTCGGGCGGGGGGGCGTTAATGAGCAGTTCTTC. Protein sequence: CASSFGRGGVNEQFF. V is TRBV12-3 or TRBV12-4 and J is TRBJ2-1; TRBD2 matches 9 bases. Trimming cost V 3 bases and J 7 bases; bases outside gene matches: 7. The CDR3 covers 15 residues.

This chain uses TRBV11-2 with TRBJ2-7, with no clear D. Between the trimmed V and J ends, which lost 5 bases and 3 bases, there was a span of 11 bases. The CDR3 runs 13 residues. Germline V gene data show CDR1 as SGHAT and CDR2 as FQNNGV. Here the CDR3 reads CASSVRNLYEQYV. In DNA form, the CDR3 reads TGTGCCAGCAGCGTCAGGAACCTCTACGAGCAGTACGTC.

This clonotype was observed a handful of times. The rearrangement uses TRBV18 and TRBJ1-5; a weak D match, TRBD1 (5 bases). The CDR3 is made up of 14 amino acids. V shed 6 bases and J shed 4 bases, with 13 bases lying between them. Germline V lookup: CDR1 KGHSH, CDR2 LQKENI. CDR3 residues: CASSGSGQNQPQHF. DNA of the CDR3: TGTGCCAGCTCCGGGTCAGGGCAAAATCAGCCCCAGCATTTT. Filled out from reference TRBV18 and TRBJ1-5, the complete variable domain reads NAGVMQNPRHLVRRRGQEARLRCSPMKGHSHVYWYRQLPEEGLKFMVYLQKENIIDESGMPKERFSAEFPKEGPSILRIQQVVRGDSAAYFCASSGSGQNQPQHFGDGTRLSIL.

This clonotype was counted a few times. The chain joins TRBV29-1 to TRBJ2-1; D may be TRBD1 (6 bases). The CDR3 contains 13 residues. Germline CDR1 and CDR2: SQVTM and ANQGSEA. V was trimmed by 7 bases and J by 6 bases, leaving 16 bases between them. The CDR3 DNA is TGCAGCGCCGAACACCCACAGGGCAATGAGCAGTTCTTC. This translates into CSAEHPQGNEQFF.

The CDR3 nucleotides are TGTGCCAGCAGTCCCCGGGGAGAAGCCTACGAGCAGTACTTC. This gives the protein CASSPRGEAYEQYF. The chain joins TRBV12-3 or TRBV12-4 to TRBJ2-7, with TRBD2 as a possible D gene (5 bases). The CDR3 extends over 14 amino acids. Trimming took 5 bases from V and 2 from J, leaving 13 bases between them.